The entry that follows covers one TCR beta chain sequence. This record comes from a study of blood T cell repertoires in COVID-19. Trimming shortened V by 4 bases and J by 3 bases, and 7 bases separated the two germline ends. This CDR3 contains 13 residues. CDR1 is SGHTA, CDR2 FQGNSA, per germline. Sequenced by immunoSEQ multiplex PCR; TCRdb stores in-frame clones only, minus some. The sample shows roughly 240,000 clones, roughly 82% of them seen only once. This rearrangement joins TRBV7-2 to TRBJ2-1; D is possibly TRBD1 (5 bases). The sample comprised PBMCs or T cells enriched from blood (not recorded which). This TCR came from a woman in her forties or fifties who had recovered from COVID-19. CDR3 sequence reads: CASSSTVYNEQFF. CDR3 bases: TGTGCCAGCAGCTCGACAGTCTACAATGAGCAGTTCTTC.